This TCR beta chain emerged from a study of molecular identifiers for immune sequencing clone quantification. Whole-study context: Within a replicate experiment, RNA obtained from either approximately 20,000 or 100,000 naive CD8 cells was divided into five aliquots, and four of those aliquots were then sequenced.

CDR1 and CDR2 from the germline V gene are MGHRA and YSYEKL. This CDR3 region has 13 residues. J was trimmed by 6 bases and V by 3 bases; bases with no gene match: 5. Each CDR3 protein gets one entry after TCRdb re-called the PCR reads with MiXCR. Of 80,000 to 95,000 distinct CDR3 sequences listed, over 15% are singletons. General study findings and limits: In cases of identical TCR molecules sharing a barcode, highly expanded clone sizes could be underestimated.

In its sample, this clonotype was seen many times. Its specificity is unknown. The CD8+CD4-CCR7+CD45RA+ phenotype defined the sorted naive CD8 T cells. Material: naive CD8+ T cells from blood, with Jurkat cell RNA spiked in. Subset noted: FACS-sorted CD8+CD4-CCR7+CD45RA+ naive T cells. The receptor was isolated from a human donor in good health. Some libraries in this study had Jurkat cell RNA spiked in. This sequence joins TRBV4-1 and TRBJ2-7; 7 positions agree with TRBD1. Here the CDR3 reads CASSQLGTVEQYF. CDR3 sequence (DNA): TGCGCCAGCAGCCAGCTTGGGACAGTCGAGCAGTACTTC.